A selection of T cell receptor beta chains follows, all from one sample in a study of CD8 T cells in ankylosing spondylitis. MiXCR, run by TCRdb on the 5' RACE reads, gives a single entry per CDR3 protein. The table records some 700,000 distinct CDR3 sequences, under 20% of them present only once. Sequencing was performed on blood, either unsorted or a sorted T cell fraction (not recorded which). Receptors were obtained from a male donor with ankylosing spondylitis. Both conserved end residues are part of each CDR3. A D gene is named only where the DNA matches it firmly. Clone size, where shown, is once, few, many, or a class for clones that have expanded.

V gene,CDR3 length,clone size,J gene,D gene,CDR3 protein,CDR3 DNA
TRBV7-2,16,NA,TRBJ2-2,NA,CASSLRGKANTGELFF,TGTGCCAGCAGCTTAAGGGGCAAAGCGAACACCGGGGAGCTGTTTTTT
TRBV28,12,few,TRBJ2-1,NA,CASAILDNEQFF,TGTGCCAGCGCAATCCTCGACAATGAGCAGTTCTTC
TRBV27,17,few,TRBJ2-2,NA,CASSLNPRLAPTGELFF,TGTGCCAGCAGTTTAAATCCGCGCCTAGCGCCCACCGGGGAGCTGTTTTTT
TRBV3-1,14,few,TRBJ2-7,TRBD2,CASSQLAGSVEQYF,TGTGCCAGCAGCCAACTAGCGGGGTCAGTCGAGCAGTACTTC
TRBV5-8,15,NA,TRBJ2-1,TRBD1,CASSDYRGPYNEQFF,TGTGCCAGCAGCGATTACAGGGGACCCTACAATGAGCAGTTCTTC
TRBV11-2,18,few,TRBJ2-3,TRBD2,CASSPRVQTSGSGDTQYF,TGTGCCAGCAGCCCGAGGGTCCAGACTAGCGGGAGTGGCGATACGCAGTATTTT
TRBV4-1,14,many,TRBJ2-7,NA,CASSHHREAYEQYF,TGCGCCAGCAGCCATCACAGGGAGGCCTACGAGCAGTACTTC
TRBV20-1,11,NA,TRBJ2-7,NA,CSARQADEQYF,TGCAGTGCTAGACAGGCTGACGAGCAGTACTTC
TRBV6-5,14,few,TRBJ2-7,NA,CASSYSTVTYEQYF,TGTGCCAGCAGTTACTCGACTGTAACCTACGAGCAGTACTTC
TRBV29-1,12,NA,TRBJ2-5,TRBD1,CSADRAAETQYF,TGCAGCGCCGACAGGGCGGCAGAGACCCAGTACTTC
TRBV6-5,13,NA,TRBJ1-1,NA,CASSYSLNTEAFF,TGTGCCAGCAGTTACTCCTTGAACACTGAAGCTTTCTTT
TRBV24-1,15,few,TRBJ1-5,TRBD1,CATSDPGQGGQPQHF,TGTGCCACCAGTGATCCGGGACAGGGGGGCCAGCCCCAGCATTTT
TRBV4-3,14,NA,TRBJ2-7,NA,CASSPGTKGYEQYF,TGCGCCAGCAGCCCGGGGACGAAAGGCTACGAGCAGTACTTC
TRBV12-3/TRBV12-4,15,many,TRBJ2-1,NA,CASSFLAASYNEQFF,TGTGCCAGCAGTTTTCTCGCGGCTTCCTACAATGAGCAGTTCTTC
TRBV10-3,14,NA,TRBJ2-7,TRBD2,CAISGTNNPYEQYF,TGTGCCATCAGCGGGACTAATAACCCCTACGAGCAGTACTTC
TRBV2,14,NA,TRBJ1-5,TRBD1,CASSRDRGGQPQHF,TGTGCCAGCAGTAGGGACAGGGGTGGACAGCCCCAGCATTTT
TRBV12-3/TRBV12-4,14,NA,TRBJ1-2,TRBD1,CASNTDRGNYGYTF,TGTGCCAGCAACACGGACAGGGGGAACTATGGCTACACCTTC
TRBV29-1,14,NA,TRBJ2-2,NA,CSVLGQGGTGELFF,TGCAGCGTTCTGGGGCAGGGAGGAACCGGGGAGCTGTTTTTT
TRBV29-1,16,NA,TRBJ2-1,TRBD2,CSATSHSGDAYNEQFF,TGCAGCGCAACTAGCCATAGCGGGGACGCCTACAATGAGCAGTTCTTC
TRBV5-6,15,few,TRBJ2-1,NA,CASSPGQWAYNEQFF,TGTGCCAGCAGCCCTGGACAGTGGGCGTACAATGAGCAGTTCTTC
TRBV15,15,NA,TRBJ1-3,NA,CATSSAGSSGNTIYF,TGTGCCACCAGCAGCGCAGGCAGCTCTGGAAACACCATATATTTT
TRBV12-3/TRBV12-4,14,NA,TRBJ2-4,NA,CASSQTGLGNIQYF,TGTGCCAGCAGTCAAACAGGGTTGGGAAACATTCAGTACTTC
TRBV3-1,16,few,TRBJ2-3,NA,CASSQLSFGSTDTQYF,TGTGCCAGCAGCCAATTATCTTTTGGGTCCACAGATACGCAGTATTTT
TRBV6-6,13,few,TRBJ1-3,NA,CASSYFDGNTIYF,TGTGCCAGCAGTTATTTTGACGGAAACACCATATATTTT
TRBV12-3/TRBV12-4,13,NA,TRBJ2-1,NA,CASGTALYNEQFF,TGTGCCAGCGGGACCGCACTTTACAATGAGCAGTTCTTC
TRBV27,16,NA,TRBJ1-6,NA,CASSSLSSSYNSPLHF,TGTGCCAGCAGTTCCCTAAGCAGCTCCTATAATTCACCCCTCCACTTT
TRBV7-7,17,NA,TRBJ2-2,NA,CASSLGDWAGYTGELFF,TGTGCCAGCAGCTTAGGCGATTGGGCAGGATACACCGGGGAGCTGTTTTTT
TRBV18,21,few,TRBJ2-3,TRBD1,CASSPPAPGQGAFRPTDTQYF,TGTGCCAGCTCACCACCAGCCCCGGGACAGGGGGCATTCAGACCCACAGATACGCAGTATTTT
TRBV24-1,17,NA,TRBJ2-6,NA,CATSATPTSSGANVLTF,TGTGCCACCAGTGCCACACCCACTAGTTCTGGGGCCAACGTCCTGACTTTC
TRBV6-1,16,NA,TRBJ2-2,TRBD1,CASRAPGQGFTGELFF,TGTGCCAGCAGAGCCCCGGGACAGGGATTTACCGGGGAGCTGTTTTTT
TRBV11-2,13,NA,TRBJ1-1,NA,CASSLEDWTEAFF,TGTGCCAGCAGCTTAGAGGATTGGACTGAAGCTTTCTTT
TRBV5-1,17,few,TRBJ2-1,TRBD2,CASSPRGLAGVSNEQFF,TGCGCCAGCAGCCCGAGAGGACTAGCGGGAGTCAGTAATGAGCAGTTCTTC
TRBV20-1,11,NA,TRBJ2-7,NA,CSAPGPAEQYF,TGCAGTGCTCCTGGCCCAGCCGAGCAGTACTTC
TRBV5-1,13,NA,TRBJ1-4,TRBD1,CASSGQGGEKLFF,TGCGCCAGCAGTGGACAGGGTGGGGAAAAACTGTTTTTT
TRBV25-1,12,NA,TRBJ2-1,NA,CASSEPHNEQFF,TGTGCCAGCAGTGAGCCCCACAATGAGCAGTTCTTC
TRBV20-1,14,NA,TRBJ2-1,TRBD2,CSADRAGAVGEQFF,TGCAGTGCTGACCGAGCGGGGGCCGTTGGTGAGCAGTTCTTC
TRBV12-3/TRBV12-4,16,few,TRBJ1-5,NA,CASSIALDGLNQPQHF,TGTGCCAGCAGCATCGCCCTCGACGGACTCAATCAGCCCCAGCATTTT
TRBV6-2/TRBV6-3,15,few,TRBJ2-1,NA,CASSLVFSVYNEQFF,TGTGCCAGCAGTTTGGTTTTTAGCGTGTACAATGAGCAGTTCTTC
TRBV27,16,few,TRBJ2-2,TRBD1,CASTPADRGLGGELFF,TGTGCCAGCACTCCTGCGGACAGGGGCCTCGGCGGGGAGCTGTTTTTT
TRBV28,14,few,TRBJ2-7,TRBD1,CASRVGGESYEQYF,TGTGCCAGCAGAGTAGGGGGCGAGTCCTACGAGCAGTACTTC
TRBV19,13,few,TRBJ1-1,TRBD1,CASSMGQGGEAFF,TGTGCCAGTAGTATGGGACAGGGGGGTGAAGCTTTCTTT
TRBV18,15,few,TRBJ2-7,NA,CASSLTRDPTYEQYF,TGTGCCAGCTCCCTTACAAGGGACCCAACCTACGAGCAGTACTTC
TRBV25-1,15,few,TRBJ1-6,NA,CASSDLTDHNSPLHF,TGTGCCAGCAGTGACCTTACAGACCATAATTCACCCCTCCACTTT
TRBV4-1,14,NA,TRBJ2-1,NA,CASSQGPGRNEQFF,TGCGCCAGCAGCCAAGGACCGGGTCGGAATGAGCAGTTCTTC
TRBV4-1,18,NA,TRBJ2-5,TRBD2,CASSQDRASGDREETQYF,TGCGCCAGCAGCCAAGACCGGGCTAGCGGGGATCGAGAAGAGACCCAGTACTTC
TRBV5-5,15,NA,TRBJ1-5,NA,CASSLDWSPGQPQHF,TGTGCCAGCAGCTTGGATTGGAGTCCGGGGCAGCCCCAGCATTTT